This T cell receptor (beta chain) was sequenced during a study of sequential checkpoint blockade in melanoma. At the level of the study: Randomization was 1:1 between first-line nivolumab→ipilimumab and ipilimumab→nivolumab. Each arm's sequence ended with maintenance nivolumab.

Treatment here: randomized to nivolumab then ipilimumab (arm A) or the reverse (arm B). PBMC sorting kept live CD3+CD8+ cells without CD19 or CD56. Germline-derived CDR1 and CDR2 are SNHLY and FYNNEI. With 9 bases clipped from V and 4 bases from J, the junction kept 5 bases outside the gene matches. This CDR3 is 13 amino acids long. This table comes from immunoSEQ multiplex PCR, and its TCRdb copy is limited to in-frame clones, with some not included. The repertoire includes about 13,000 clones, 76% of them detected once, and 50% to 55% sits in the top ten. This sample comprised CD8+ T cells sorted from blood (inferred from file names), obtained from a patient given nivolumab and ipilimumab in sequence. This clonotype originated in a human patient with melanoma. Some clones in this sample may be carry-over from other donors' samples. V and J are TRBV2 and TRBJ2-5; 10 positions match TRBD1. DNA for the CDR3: TGTGCCAGAGGGGACAGGGGCCGAGAGACCCAGTACTTC. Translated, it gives CARGDRGRETQYF.